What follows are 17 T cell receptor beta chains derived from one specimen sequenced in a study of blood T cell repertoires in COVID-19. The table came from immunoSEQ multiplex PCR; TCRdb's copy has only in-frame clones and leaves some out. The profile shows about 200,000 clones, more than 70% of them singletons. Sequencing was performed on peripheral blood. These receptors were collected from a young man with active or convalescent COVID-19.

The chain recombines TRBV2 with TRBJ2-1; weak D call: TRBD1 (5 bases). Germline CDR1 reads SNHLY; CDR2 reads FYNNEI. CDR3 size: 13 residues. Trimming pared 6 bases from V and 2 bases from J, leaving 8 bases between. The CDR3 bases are TGTGCCAGCAGGGACACAGCCTACAATGAGCAGTTCTTC. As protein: CASRDTAYNEQFF.

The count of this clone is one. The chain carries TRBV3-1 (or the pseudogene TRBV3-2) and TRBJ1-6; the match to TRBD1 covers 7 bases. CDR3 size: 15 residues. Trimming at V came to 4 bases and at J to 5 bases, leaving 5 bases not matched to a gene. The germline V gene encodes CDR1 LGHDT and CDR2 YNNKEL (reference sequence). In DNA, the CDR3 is TGTGCCAGCAGCCCGGACAGGATCAATAATTCACCCCTCCACTTT. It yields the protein CASSPDRINNSPLHF.

The CDR3 DNA sequence: TGCGCCAGCAGCCCTGGACAGATCTATGGCTACACCTTC. Protein product: CASSPGQIYGYTF. The rearrangement joins TRBV5-1 to TRBJ1-2, with D maybe TRBD1 (6 bases). V was cut by 4 bases and J by 4 bases, with 11 bases left in between. This CDR3 comprises 13 residues. CDR1 and CDR2 from the germline V gene are SGHRS and YFSETQ.

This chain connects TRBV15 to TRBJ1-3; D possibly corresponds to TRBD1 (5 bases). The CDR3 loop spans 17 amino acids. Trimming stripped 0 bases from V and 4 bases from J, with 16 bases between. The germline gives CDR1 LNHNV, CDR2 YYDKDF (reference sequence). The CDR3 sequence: CATSRDRALNYGNTIYF. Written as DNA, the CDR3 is TGTGCCACCAGCAGAGACAGGGCTCTTAATTACGGAAACACCATATATTTT.

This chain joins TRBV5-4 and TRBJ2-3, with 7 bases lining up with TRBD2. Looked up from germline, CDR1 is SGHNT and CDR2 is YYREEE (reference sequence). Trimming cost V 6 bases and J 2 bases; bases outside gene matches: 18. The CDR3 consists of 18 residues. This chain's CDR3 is CASTLPGGGPGDTDTQYF. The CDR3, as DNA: TGTGCCAGCACCCTTCCTGGGGGAGGGCCGGGGGACACAGATACGCAGTATTTT.

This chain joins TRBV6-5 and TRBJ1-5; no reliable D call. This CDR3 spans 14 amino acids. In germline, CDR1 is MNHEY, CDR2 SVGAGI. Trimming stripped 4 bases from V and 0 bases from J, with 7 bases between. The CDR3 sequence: CASSSTYSNQPQHF. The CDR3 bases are TGTGCCAGCAGTTCCACTTATAGCAATCAGCCCCAGCATTTT.

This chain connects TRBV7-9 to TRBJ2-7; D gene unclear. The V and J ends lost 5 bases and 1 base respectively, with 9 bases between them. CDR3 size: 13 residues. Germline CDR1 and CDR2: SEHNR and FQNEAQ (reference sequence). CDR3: CASSTSLSYEQYF. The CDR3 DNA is TGTGCCAGCAGCACATCCTTATCCTACGAGCAGTACTTC.

The CDR3 sequence: CASSSSNRGGRTEAFF. The CDR3 nucleotides read TGTGCCAGCAGCTCGTCAAACAGGGGAGGTCGGACTGAAGCTTTCTTT. The chain employs TRBV7-8 and TRBJ1-1; the match to TRBD1 covers 7 bases. CDR1 SGHVS and CDR2 FQNEAQ come from the germline V gene. V gave up 4 bases and J gave up 5 bases; unmatched junction bases: 13. CDR3 size: 16 residues.

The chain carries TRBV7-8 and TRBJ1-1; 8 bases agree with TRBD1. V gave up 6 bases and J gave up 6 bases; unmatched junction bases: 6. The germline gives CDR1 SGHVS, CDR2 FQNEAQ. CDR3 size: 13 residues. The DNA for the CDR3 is TGTGCCAGCAGAACGGCAGGGGGCCCTGAAGCTTTCTTT. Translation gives CASRTAGGPEAFF.

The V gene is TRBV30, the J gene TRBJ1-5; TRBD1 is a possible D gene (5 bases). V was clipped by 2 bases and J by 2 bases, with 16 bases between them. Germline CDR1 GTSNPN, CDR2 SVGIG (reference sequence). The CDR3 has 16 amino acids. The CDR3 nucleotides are TGTGCCTGGAGTAACCGGGCCTCAGGGCGCAATCAGCCCCAGCATTTT. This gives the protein CAWSNRASGRNQPQHF.

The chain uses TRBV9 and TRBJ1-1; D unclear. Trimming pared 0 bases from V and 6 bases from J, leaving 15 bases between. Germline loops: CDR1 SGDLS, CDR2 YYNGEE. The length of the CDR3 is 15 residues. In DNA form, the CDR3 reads TGTGCCAGCAGCGTAGATGGAGGCAGGTATGCTGAAGCTTTCTTT. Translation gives CASSVDGGRYAEAFF.

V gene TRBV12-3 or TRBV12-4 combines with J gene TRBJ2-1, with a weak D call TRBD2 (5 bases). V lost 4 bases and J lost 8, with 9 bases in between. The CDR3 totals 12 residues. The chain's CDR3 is CASSSLVHEQFF. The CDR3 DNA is TGTGCCAGCAGTTCACTAGTACATGAGCAGTTCTTC.

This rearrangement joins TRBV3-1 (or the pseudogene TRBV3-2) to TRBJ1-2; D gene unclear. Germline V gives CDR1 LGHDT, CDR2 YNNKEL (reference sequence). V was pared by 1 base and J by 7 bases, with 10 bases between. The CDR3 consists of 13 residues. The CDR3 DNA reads TGTGCCAGCAGCCAAGGAAGCCACAGTGGCTACACCTTC. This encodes CASSQGSHSGYTF.

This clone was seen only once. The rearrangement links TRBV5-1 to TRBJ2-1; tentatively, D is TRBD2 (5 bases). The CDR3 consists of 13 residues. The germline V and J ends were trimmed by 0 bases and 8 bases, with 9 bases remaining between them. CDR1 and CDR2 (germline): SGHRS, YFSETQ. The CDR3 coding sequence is TGCGCCAGCAGCTTGGCCCGGGGATATGAGCAGTTCTTC. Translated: CASSLARGYEQFF.

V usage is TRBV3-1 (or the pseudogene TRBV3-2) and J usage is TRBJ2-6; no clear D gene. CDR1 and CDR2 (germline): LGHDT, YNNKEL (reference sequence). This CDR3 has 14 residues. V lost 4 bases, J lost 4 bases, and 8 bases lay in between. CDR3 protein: CASSPQWGANVLTF. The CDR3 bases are TGTGCCAGCAGCCCCCAGTGGGGGGCCAACGTCCTGACTTTC.

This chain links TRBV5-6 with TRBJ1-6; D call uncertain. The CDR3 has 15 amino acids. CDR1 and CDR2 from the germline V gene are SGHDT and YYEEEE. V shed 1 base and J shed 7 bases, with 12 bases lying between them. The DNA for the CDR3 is TGTGCCAGCAGCTTGAACCGGGTTGGGAATTCACCCCTCCACTTT. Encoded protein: CASSLNRVGNSPLHF.

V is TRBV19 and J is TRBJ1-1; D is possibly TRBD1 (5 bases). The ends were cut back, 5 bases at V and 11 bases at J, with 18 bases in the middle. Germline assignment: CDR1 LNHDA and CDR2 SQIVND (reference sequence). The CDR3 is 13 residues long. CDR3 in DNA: TGTGCCAGTAGTGGCAGGGCTGCGGTTTGGGCTTTCTTT. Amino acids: CASSGRAAVWAFF. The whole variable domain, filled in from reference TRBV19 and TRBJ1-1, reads DGGITQSPKYLFRKEGQNVTLSCEQNLNHDAMYWYRQDPGQGLRLIYYSQIVNDFQKGDIAEGYSVSREKKESFPLTVTSAQKNPTAFYLCASSGRAAVWAFFGQGTRLTVV.